These 8 T cell receptor beta chains came from one sample sequenced in a study of monozygotic twins with inflammatory bowel disease. TCRdb reanalyzed the 5' RACE reads and collapses them to one entry per CDR3 protein, without DNA. This table lists more than 110,000 distinct CDR3 sequences. Sequenced input: blood. These receptors originate from a human donor with ulcerative colitis or Crohn's disease, or a healthy co-twin of an affected twin (not recorded which).

V gene TRBV5-1 combines with J gene TRBJ2-4; lacking DNA, the TRBD1 call made by TCRdb goes unchecked. The CDR3 consists of 15 residues. Germline V gene lookup returns CDR1 SGHRS and CDR2 YFSETQ. This chain's CDR3 is CASSPLTAPKNIQYF.

The chain links TRBV2 to TRBJ1-5. Per the germline V gene, CDR1 is SNHLY and CDR2 is FYNNEI. The CDR3 loop spans 12 amino acids. The CDR3 spells CASSSTPRPQHF.

The J gene is TRBJ2-1, the V gene TRBV24-1. The CDR3 runs to 16 residues. Germline assignment: CDR1 KGHDR and CDR2 SFDVKD. CDR3 sequence: CATSDFGRSSYNEQFF.

The gene calls are TRBV29-1 and TRBJ2-7. Germline V CDR1 and CDR2: SQVTM, ANQGSEA. This CDR3 is 14 amino acids long. This CDR3 is CSVEGFTGSYEQYF.

V gene TRBV27 combines with J gene TRBJ2-1; the TCRdb D gene call, TRBD1, has no DNA to confirm it. CDR1 and CDR2 from the germline V gene are MNHEY and SMNVEV (reference sequence). The CDR3 is made up of 15 amino acids. CDR3 region: CASRVVGTGRGEQFF.

This chain joins TRBV20-1 and TRBJ2-4; the D call from TCRdb, TRBD1, cannot be confirmed without DNA. Germline V gene sequence: CDR1 DFQATT, CDR2 SNEGSKA (reference sequence). This CDR3 region has 17 residues. The CDR3 region is CSARDYRSTLDKNIQYF.

The J gene is TRBJ2-6, the V gene TRBV19; TCRdb designates TRBD1, a call that cannot be tested without DNA. Germline V lookup: CDR1 LNHDA, CDR2 SQIVND (reference sequence). The CDR3 runs 19 residues. This chain's CDR3 is CASSPLLQGTGSGANVLTF.

The chain has TRBV7-9 and TRBJ2-7; there is no DNA to check the TCRdb D call of TRBD1. CDR1 is SEHNR and CDR2 is FQNEAQ in the germline V gene (reference sequence). The length of the CDR3 is 12 residues. The CDR3 loop is CASHRVGYEQYF.